This T cell receptor beta chain emerged from a study of PD-1 blockade in mismatch repair-deficient tumors. Study details: Enrolled about 2013-2017, patients had progressing, pretreated mismatch repair-deficient cancers of over nine types.

From germline, CDR1 is LNHDA and CDR2 SQIVND (reference sequence). The CDR3 has 12 amino acids. V shed 1 base and J shed 4 bases, with 4 bases lying between them. Clones were read by immunoSEQ multiplex PCR, and TCRdb kept only the in-frame ones, dropping some. The sample lists 50,000 or so clones; approximately 80% were seen once. Turning to this clone: Other DNA sequences in the sample encode the same CDR3.

This rearrangement joins TRBV19 to TRBJ2-5; D gene ambiguous. This specimen was PBMCs, taken before pembrolizumab treatment. The receptor was isolated from an adult with mismatch repair-deficient cancer. The CDR3 protein is CASSIAGETQYF. The CDR3 DNA reads TGTGCCAGTAGTATAGCAGGAGAGACCCAGTACTTC.